The 16 T cell receptor beta chains given below trace back to one sample, sequenced in a study of blood T cell repertoires in COVID-19. The protocol was immunoSEQ multiplex PCR, while the TCRdb copy is restricted to in-frame clones and leaves out a portion. The sample consists of a few hundred thousand clones, more than 85% of them appearing once. The sequencing sample was made of PBMCs or T cells enriched from blood (not recorded which). Receptors originate from a woman in her twenties or thirties who had recovered from COVID-19.

The V gene is TRBV2, the J gene TRBJ1-5; 10 bases are shared with TRBD1. Germline CDR1 and CDR2: SNHLY and FYNNEI. V shed 5 bases and J 9 bases; nucleotides not matched to a gene: 4. This CDR3 has 13 amino acids. The CDR3 DNA reads as TGTGCCAGCAGTTCGGGACAGGGGACGCCCCAGCATTTT. This codes for CASSSGQGTPQHF.

This sequence joins TRBV19 and TRBJ1-5; 8 bases line up with TRBD1. V gave up 6 bases and J gave up 5 bases; unmatched junction bases: 9. This CDR3 contains 15 residues. From germline, CDR1 is LNHDA and CDR2 SQIVND (reference sequence). CDR3 protein: CASSPWDRRDQPQHF. CDR3 DNA sequence: TGTGCCAGTAGCCCCTGGGACAGGAGGGATCAGCCCCAGCATTTT.

The CDR3 sequence is CASSTGTKANQPQHF. The DNA of the CDR3 is TGTGCCAGCAGCACAGGGACCAAGGCAAATCAGCCCCAGCATTTT. V gene TRBV11-2 combines with J gene TRBJ1-5; maybe TRBD1 (6 bases). Trimming took off 5 bases at V and 4 bases at J, with 15 bases between the two ends. This CDR3 comprises 15 residues. The germline V gene has CDR1 SGHAT and CDR2 FQNNGV.

The chain employs TRBV4-3 and TRBJ1-4; 7 bases line up with TRBD1. Germline-derived CDR1 and CDR2 are LGHNA and YSLEER. The junction had 11 bases not matched to a gene; V was cut back by 0 bases and J by 7 bases. The CDR3 has 17 amino acids. CDR3 nucleotide sequence: TGCGCCAGCAGCCAAGATTGGCCCCCAGGGGGAAGTGAAAAACTGTTTTTT. It specifies CASSQDWPPGGSEKLFF.

In this sample, this clone turned up many times. The chain uses TRBV3-1 (or the pseudogene TRBV3-2) and TRBJ1-6, with TRBD1 identical over 8 bases. The CDR3 has 18 residues. Losses at the gene ends were 4 bases for V and 7 bases for J; bases not matched to a gene: 15. Germline V CDR1 and CDR2: LGHDT, YNNKEL (reference sequence). The CDR3 here is CASSLRAAGQGGNSPLHF. The DNA for the CDR3 is TGTGCCAGCAGCCTTCGGGCCGCCGGACAGGGTGGAAATTCACCCCTCCACTTT.

J is TRBJ2-2 and V is TRBV3-1 (or the pseudogene TRBV3-2); TRBD2 matches 11 bases. J lost 7 bases, V lost 5 bases, and 6 bases had no gene match. CDR1 LGHDT and CDR2 YNNKEL come from the germline V gene (reference sequence). CDR3 size: 15 residues. In nucleotides, the CDR3 is TGTGCCAGCAGCATAGCGGGGGGGCCTGGCGGGGAGCTGTTTTTT. Protein sequence: CASSIAGGPGGELFF.

Worth noting for this clone: The same CDR3 can be traced to other DNA sequences in this sample. This chain connects TRBV7-2 to TRBJ1-5; TRBD1 matches at 8 bases. Germline V gives CDR1 SGHTA, CDR2 FQGNSA. There are 14 residues in the CDR3. The V segment lost 4 bases and the J segment 7 bases; nucleotides outside the gene matches: 6. This CDR3 is CASSSQGAGQPQHF. DNA of the CDR3: TGTGCCAGCAGCTCCCAGGGGGCTGGGCAGCCCCAGCATTTT.

The genes are TRBV6-5 and TRBJ1-2; the match to TRBD1 covers 7 bases. Germline CDR1 MNHEY, CDR2 SVGAGI. With V trimmed by 0 bases and J by 4 bases, 5 bases remained unmatched. The CDR3 spans 15 residues. The CDR3 spells CASSYSKNRGYGYTF. Written as DNA, the CDR3 is TGTGCCAGCAGTTACTCGAAGAACAGGGGCTATGGCTACACCTTC.

This chain links TRBV20-1 with TRBJ2-1; TRBD1 might be the D (6 bases). This CDR3 comprises 14 residues. Germline values: CDR1 DFQATT, CDR2 SNEGSKA (reference sequence). The germline V and J ends were trimmed by 5 bases and 5 bases, with 16 bases remaining between them. As DNA, the CDR3 is TGCAGTGCTGGTGGTCAGGGGTTTAACAATGAGCAGTTCTTC. Amino acids: CSAGGQGFNNEQFF.

This chain's CDR3 is CASSRGPDRGTYGYTF. CDR3 in DNA: TGTGCCAGCAGCCGGGGTCCGGACAGGGGAACCTATGGCTACACCTTC. The chain combines TRBV5-5 with TRBJ1-2; TRBD1 matches 9 bases. V was clipped by 4 bases and J by 4 bases; unmatched bases: 11. There are 16 residues in the CDR3. Germline V CDR1 and CDR2: SGHKS, YYEKEE (reference sequence).

The rearrangement uses TRBV6-5 and TRBJ2-1; D unclear. There are 13 residues in the CDR3. Trimming removed 0 bases at V and 6 bases at J, with 6 bases between. Germline V gene lookup returns CDR1 MNHEY and CDR2 SVGAGI. This chain's CDR3 is CASSYSRLNEQFF. The DNA of the CDR3 is TGTGCCAGCAGTTACTCGAGACTCAATGAGCAGTTCTTC.

This clone appeared a single time. The V call is TRBV5-5, the J call TRBJ1-1; the match to TRBD1 covers 7 bases. Germline CDR1 is SGHKS and CDR2 is YYEKEE (reference sequence). V was clipped by 4 bases and J by 7 bases; unmatched bases: 4. This CDR3 is built from 12 residues. This CDR3 is CASSQTGIEAFF. The CDR3 DNA is TGTGCCAGCAGCCAGACAGGGATTGAAGCTTTCTTT.

The rearrangement joins TRBV7-8 to TRBJ2-7; perhaps TRBD2 as D (5 bases). Germline V gene data show CDR1 as SGHVS and CDR2 as FQNEAQ. V shed 0 bases and J shed 3 bases, with 12 bases lying between them. The CDR3 is 15 residues long. In DNA form, the CDR3 reads TGTGCCAGCAGCTTAGCGGGGAGTCCTTTCTACGAGCAGTACTTC. It translates to CASSLAGSPFYEQYF. Complete variable domain (other parts from reference TRBV7-8 and TRBJ2-7): GAGVSQSPRYKVAKRGQDVALRCDPISGHVSLFWYQQALGQGPEFLTYFQNEAQLDKSGLPSDRFFAERPEGSVSTLKIQRTQQEDSAVYLCASSLAGSPFYEQYFGPGTRLTVT.

This sequence joins TRBV9 and TRBJ2-5; TRBD2 aligns across 11 bases. The germline V gene encodes CDR1 SGDLS and CDR2 YYNGEE. The junction had 7 bases not matched to a gene; V was cut back by 4 bases and J by 5 bases. CDR3 length: 15 amino acids. In DNA, the CDR3 is TGTGCCAGCAGCATGACTAGCGGGGTAAAGGAGACCCAGTACTTC. Residues: CASSMTSGVKETQYF.

This rearrangement joins TRBV4-1 to TRBJ2-3; 13 bases line up with TRBD2. With 2 bases clipped from V and 0 bases from J, the junction kept 5 bases outside the gene matches. The CDR3 is 18 amino acids. CDR1 and CDR2 (germline): MGHRA, YSYEKL. The CDR3 sequence: CASSQSLGLAGSTDTQYF. The DNA for the CDR3 is TGCGCCAGCAGCCAATCCTTGGGACTAGCGGGGAGCACAGATACGCAGTATTTT.

The CDR3 sequence: CASRPLTQGGEAFF. The CDR3 coding sequence is TGTGCCAGTAGACCCCTTACACAGGGGGGAGAAGCTTTCTTT. The chain combines TRBV19 with TRBJ1-1; 8 bases align to TRBD1. CDR1 and CDR2 from the germline V gene are LNHDA and SQIVND (reference sequence). The junction had 11 bases not matched to a gene; V was cut back by 6 bases and J by 8 bases. This CDR3 comprises 14 residues.